The 22 T cell receptor beta chains below all came from one sample that was sequenced in a study of blood T cells in healthy people across ages (dated by TCRdb to between 2015 and 2017). Preparation of the library involved 5' RACE. The sequencing machine was an Illumina HiSeq 2500. A second roughly 6 to 12 cycle PCR used a sample-barcoded 5' primer and a J-beta primer mix. TCRdb's own reprocessing of the public reads used fastp at Q25 and MiXCR and kept productive beta chains. Records with the same CDR3 protein are collapsed into one entry carrying the most frequent genes and DNA. The sample profile shows hundreds of thousands of distinct CDR3 sequences; less than 80% of them were found once. In total, the top ten clones hold 25% to 30% of the sample. The sample consisted of blood. The receptors stem from a man in his thirties or forties in good health.

Turning to this clonotype: The germline gene is not matched at one end of the junction; a read error may be the cause. The chain uses TRBV7-2 and TRBJ2-7; no clear D. The CDR3 is 12 residues long. From germline, CDR1 is SGHTA and CDR2 FQGNSA. CDR3 in amino acids: CACSQSLYEQYF. CDR3 in DNA: TGTGCCTGCAGCCAGTCCCTTTACGAGCAGTACTTC.

The V and J genes are TRBV4-2 and TRBJ2-4; 10 bases match TRBD1. The closer fit of TRBJ2-5 to the DNA end suggests the J call may be wrong. The CDR3 has 16 residues. Per germline, CDR1 LGHNA and CDR2 YNFKEQ. The CDR3 loop reads CASSPKKGQGKETQYF. The CDR3 DNA reads TGTGCCAGCAGCCCAAAGAAGGGACAGGGGAAAGAGACCCAGTACTTC.

The V call is TRBV5-1, the J call TRBJ2-1, with unresolved D. The CDR3 runs to 12 residues. V shed 1 base and J shed 6 bases, with 5 bases lying between them. Germline V CDR1 and CDR2: SGHRS, YFSETQ. The CDR3 DNA reads TGCGCCAGCAGCTTGAGGCCCAATGAGCAGTTCTTC. Translated: CASSLRPNEQFF.

The V call is TRBV7-9, the J call TRBJ2-3; TRBD1 or TRBD2 may be the D gene (7 bases each). V lost 6 bases to trimming and J lost 4 bases, with 17 bases between them. This CDR3 comprises 15 residues. Germline V lookup: CDR1 SEHNR, CDR2 FQNEAQ (reference sequence). CDR3 DNA sequence: TGTGCCAGCAGTTGGGACAGCGGGGTCGCAGATACGCAGTATTTT. Amino acid sequence: CASSWDSGVADTQYF.

The chain joins TRBV4-2 to TRBJ2-7; 7 bases map to TRBD2. This CDR3 is 17 amino acids long. CDR1 and CDR2 from the germline V gene are LGHNA and YNFKEQ. The V and J ends lost 0 bases and 0 bases, in that order; junction bases with no gene match: 8. The CDR3 spells CASSQDWEGLISYEQYF. DNA of the CDR3: TGTGCCAGCAGCCAAGATTGGGAGGGACTGATCTCCTACGAGCAGTACTTC.

The CDR3 loop reads CASSEGGQWNTEAFF. CDR3 bases: TGTGCCAGCAGTGAAGGTGGTCAGTGGAACACTGAAGCTTTCTTT. The genes are TRBV2 and TRBJ1-1, with D unclear. The germline V gene encodes CDR1 SNHLY and CDR2 FYNNEI. This CDR3 has 15 amino acids. Trimming shortened V by 1 base and J by 1 base, and 10 bases separated the two germline ends.

This clonotype was recorded many times. This chain joins TRBV4-3 and TRBJ2-7; unclear D gene. V was pared by 0 bases and J by 3 bases, with 6 bases between. The germline V gene has CDR1 LGHNA and CDR2 YSLEER. The CDR3 runs to 13 residues. CDR3: CASSQDSYYEQYF. For the CDR3, the DNA is TGCGCCAGCAGCCAAGATTCCTACTACGAGCAGTACTTC.

This clonotype was seen a handful of times. At one end the junction does not follow the germline gene, possibly because of a read error. The gene calls are TRBV13 and TRBJ2-7; D remains ambiguous. The V gene's germline CDR1 is PRHDT and CDR2 FYEKMQ (reference sequence). The CDR3 consists of 15 residues. The CDR3 nucleotides are TGTGCCAGCAGCCCCGTCGGCAGATACTCCTACGAGCAGTATTTC. Its protein product is CASSPVGRYSYEQYF.

CDR3 coding DNA: TGTGCCAGCAGCCAAGATCAGGCGGGGGGGCCTAATGAGCAGTTCTTC. Protein sequence: CASSQDQAGGPNEQFF. The rearrangement links TRBV14 to TRBJ2-1, with TRBD2 matching 9 bases. Germline lookup yields CDR1 SGHDN and CDR2 FVKESK. The CDR3 has 16 residues. Trimming removed 0 bases from V and 7 bases from J; junction bases left unmatched: 7.

The rearrangement joins TRBV7-2 to TRBJ2-5, with TRBD2 matching over 10 bases. The CDR3 sequence is 14 residues long. The germline CDR1 and CDR2 sequences are SGHTA and FQGNSA. V lost 6 bases, J lost 5 bases, and 6 bases stayed unmatched. The CDR3 loop is CASRRAGGKETQYF. CDR3 nucleotide sequence: TGTGCCAGCAGGAGAGCGGGGGGGAAGGAGACCCAGTACTTC.

CDR3 nucleotides: TGTGCCAGCGGACTAGCGGTCACAGATACGCAGTATTTT. Protein: CASGLAVTDTQYF. The chain employs TRBV12-3 or TRBV12-4 and TRBJ2-3, with 10 bases identical to TRBD2. The CDR3 totals 13 residues. V shed 8 bases, J shed 2 bases, and the junction held 1 base outside the gene matches.

The chain joins TRBV7-2 to TRBJ2-4, with D tentatively TRBD1 (5 bases). The DNA end lines up better with TRBJ2-7; the J call may be wrong. This CDR3 region has 14 residues. Germline loops: CDR1 SGHTA, CDR2 FQGNSA. DNA for the CDR3: TGTGCCAGCAGCTTAGTGGCAGCAGGGCGCGAGCAGTACTTC. Amino acid sequence: CASSLVAAGREQYF.

The rearrangement uses TRBV9 and TRBJ2-2; TRBD1 might be the D (6 bases). V lost 5 bases, J lost 4 bases, and 6 bases lay in between. The V gene's germline CDR1 is SGDLS and CDR2 YYNGEE. This CDR3 comprises 12 residues. CDR3 bases: TGTGCCAGCAGGGACAGCACCGGGGAGCTGTTTTTT. It encodes CASRDSTGELFF. Together with reference TRBV9 and TRBJ2-2, the CDR3 gives the full variable domain: DSGVTQTPKHLITATGQRVTLRCSPRSGDLSVYWYQQSLDQGLQFLIQYYNGEERAKGNILERFSAQQFPDLHSELNLSSLELGDSALYFCASRDSTGELFFGEGSRLTVL.

The chain recombines TRBV9 with TRBJ2-7; TRBD2 aligns across 12 bases. TRBJ2-5 matches the DNA end more closely, so the J call is doubtful. This CDR3 spans 15 amino acids. Germline CDR1 reads SGDLS; CDR2 reads YYNGEE. CDR3 nucleotides: TGTGCCAGCAGCGTAGGGACTAGCGGGGTGAAGACCCAGTACTTC. Protein: CASSVGTSGVKTQYF.

The rearrangement links TRBV3-1 to TRBJ1-4; 7 bases match TRBD1. Looked up from germline, CDR1 is LGHDT and CDR2 is YNNKEL (reference sequence). The CDR3 loop spans 14 amino acids. Trimming cost V 3 bases and J 7 bases; bases outside gene matches: 5. As DNA, the CDR3 is TGTGCCAGCAGCCAGAGGGGGCCCGGTGAAAAACTGTTTTTT. Protein sequence: CASSQRGPGEKLFF.

This clonotype appeared a few times. The rearrangement uses TRBV20-1 and TRBJ1-1; possible D gene TRBD1, 6 bases. Trimming took 6 bases from V and 1 from J, leaving 15 bases between them. This CDR3 has 14 residues. Germline CDR1 reads DFQATT; CDR2 reads SNEGSKA (reference sequence). The CDR3 DNA follows: TGCAGTGCACAGGGCCCAGGGCCGAACACTGAAGCTTTCTTT. It is translated as CSAQGPGPNTEAFF.

The chain couples TRBV7-2 to TRBJ2-7, with 10 nucleotides matching TRBD1. V lost 1 base, J lost 6 bases, and 9 bases stayed unmatched. This CDR3 has 16 residues. Germline CDR1 SGHTA, CDR2 FQGNSA. The CDR3 region is CASSLEVADRGGEQYF. The CDR3 DNA is TGTGCCAGCAGCTTAGAGGTGGCGGACAGGGGGGGCGAGCAGTACTTC. Complete variable domain (other parts from reference TRBV7-2 and TRBJ2-7): GAGVSQSPSNKVTEKGKDVELRCDPISGHTALYWYRQSLGQGLEFLIYFQGNSAPDKSGLPSDRFSAERTGGSVSTLTIQRTQQEDSAVYLCASSLEVADRGGEQYFGPGTRLTVT.

The chain combines TRBV6-5 with TRBJ1-1; tentative D call: TRBD1 (6 bases). Trimming left V 6 bases short and J 5 bases short, with 16 bases between. CDR1 is MNHEY, CDR2 SVGAGI, per germline. This CDR3 spans 14 amino acids. The CDR3 reads CASSRGLRGTEAFF. The CDR3 DNA reads as TGTGCCAGCAGCCGCGGTTTGAGGGGGACTGAAGCTTTCTTT.

The chain recombines TRBV6-2 or TRBV6-3 with TRBJ1-2, with a tentative D call TRBD1 (6 bases). V gave up 5 bases and J gave up 10 bases, with 20 bases separating them. The germline CDR1 and CDR2 sequences are MNHEY and SVGEGT. The CDR3 is made up of 14 amino acids. CDR3 protein: CASSPEATGTDYTF. The CDR3 DNA reads TGTGCCAGCAGTCCGGAAGCAACAGGGACGGACTACACCTTC.

This chain uses TRBV29-1 with TRBJ1-1; D perhaps matches TRBD1 (5 bases). V shed 2 bases and J shed 0 bases, with 10 bases lying between them. The CDR3 has 14 amino acids. CDR1 and CDR2 from the germline V gene are SQVTM and ANQGSEA. CDR3 coding DNA: TGCAGCGTTGAAAAGAACAGGATGAACACTGAAGCTTTCTTT. Translation gives CSVEKNRMNTEAFF.

This clonotype qualifies as medium-sized. A much more abundant neighbour one base away suggests this may be a read error. The V gene is TRBV28, the J gene TRBJ2-7, with D tentatively TRBD1 or TRBD2 (5 bases each). The CDR3 is made up of 14 amino acids. Germline CDR1 MDHEN, CDR2 SYDVKM. Trimming took 5 bases from V and 4 from J, leaving 15 bases between them. The CDR3 DNA follows: TGTGCCAGCAGTGCAACCGGGACCAGATACGAGCAGTACTTC. As protein: CASSATGTRYEQYF.

V gene TRBV15 combines with J gene TRBJ1-2; D call uncertain. Germline CDR1 reads LNHNV; CDR2 reads YYDKDF (reference sequence). Trimming took 0 bases from V and 4 from J, leaving 15 bases between them. The CDR3 runs 16 residues. The chain's CDR3 is CATSREDGPISYGYTF. CDR3 DNA: TGTGCCACCAGCAGAGAAGACGGACCCATTTCCTATGGCTACACCTTC.